Below, 23 T cell receptor beta chains from the same sample are listed, as sequenced in a study of beta chain features in type 1 diabetes. Study-wide results and limits: Among all four CD4+ subsets, Type 1 diabetes patients had TCRB CDR3s that were moderately but significantly shorter.

The antigens of these receptors remain unknown. Expressed TCRB transcripts were sequenced after all isolated RNA was converted to cDNA. Sequencing used immunoSEQ multiplex PCR; TCRdb keeps in-frame clones, though not all of them. The table has hundreds of thousands of clones, around 9.7% seen once; the top ten hold about 1%. The material sequenced was central memory CD4+ T cells from blood. The receptors derive from a man under 40 with type 1 diabetes.

The genes are TRBV10-3 and TRBJ2-2; D ambiguous. The CDR3 totals 17 residues. Germline CDR1 is ENHRY and CDR2 is SYGVKD. V lost 2 bases and J lost 0, with 13 bases in between. CDR3: CAISERAGDANTGELFF. The CDR3 bases are TGTGCCATCAGTGAGAGGGCAGGAGATGCGAACACCGGGGAGCTGTTTTTT.

The table lists this clone with a few counts. This chain links TRBV6-6 with TRBJ2-7; 10 nucleotides agree with TRBD1. The V gene end was trimmed by 5 bases and the J gene end by 2 bases; junction bases not matched to a gene: 3. This CDR3 has 14 residues. CDR1 and CDR2 from the germline V gene are MNHNY and SVGAGI (reference sequence). The CDR3 DNA sequence: TGTGCCAGCAGTGTGGGACAGGGGACCTACGAGCAGTACTTC. The encoded protein is CASSVGQGTYEQYF.

This clone was seen more than once but under ten times. The CDR3 region has the DNA TGTGCCAGCAGTTTGCTGGCCTACAATGAGCAGTTCTTC. Translated, it gives CASSLLAYNEQFF. This sequence joins TRBV6-5 and TRBJ2-1; no firm D call. V lost 4 bases, J lost 2 bases, and 6 bases lay in between. Germline CDR1 reads MNHEY; CDR2 reads SVGAGI. This CDR3 is 13 amino acids long.

The J gene is TRBJ1-2, the V gene TRBV29-1; D may be TRBD1 (5 bases). The CDR3 contains 14 residues. Germline loops: CDR1 SQVTM, CDR2 ANQGSEA. V shed 1 base and J shed 2 bases, with 11 bases lying between them. CDR3 coding DNA: TGCAGCGTTGAAGCGGGGCGGAGAAACTATGGCTACACCTTC. It yields the protein CSVEAGRRNYGYTF.

The chain is built from TRBV27 and TRBJ1-5; 7 bases fit TRBD1. The CDR3 totals 20 residues. V gave up 5 bases and J gave up 0 bases; unmatched junction bases: 19. Germline V gene sequence: CDR1 MNHEY, CDR2 SMNVEV (reference sequence). CDR3 region: CASSATPSGTAFYSNQPQHF. The DNA of the CDR3 is TGTGCCAGCAGTGCGACGCCATCCGGGACAGCTTTCTATAGCAATCAGCCCCAGCATTTT.

This clone has just a few counts. The chain joins TRBV6-1 to TRBJ1-3, with D possibly TRBD1 on 5 matching bases. The length of the CDR3 is 16 residues. Germline V gene lookup returns CDR1 MNHNS and CDR2 SASEGT. The V and J ends lost 3 bases and 1 base respectively, with 13 bases between them. CDR3 amino acids: CASSDPRQSSGNTIYF. CDR3 DNA: TGTGCCAGCAGTGACCCTCGACAGTCTTCTGGAAACACCATATATTTT.

This clone was seen a handful of times. An end of the junction differs from the germline gene, which may be a read error. The CDR3 bases are TGTGCCAGCAGGTTAGGGGGGGCCCTTCACGAGCAGTACTTC. Residues: CASRLGGALHEQYF. The genes are TRBV7-2 and TRBJ2-7; possibly TRBD2 for D (7 bases). The CDR3 has 14 amino acids. Germline CDR1 SGHTA, CDR2 FQGNSA.

The genes are TRBV7-2 and TRBJ2-1; 7 nucleotides agree with TRBD2. Per germline, CDR1 SGHTA and CDR2 FQGNSA. The CDR3 sequence is 16 residues long. Trimming cost V 4 bases and J 7 bases; bases outside gene matches: 13. Written as DNA, the CDR3 is TGTGCCAGCAGCTCGGACGGAGCGGGGCCGGGGAATGAGCAGTTCTTC. Translating gives CASSSDGAGPGNEQFF. The complete variable domain, with remaining parts taken from reference TRBV7-2 and TRBJ2-1, reads GAGVSQSPSNKVTEKGKDVELRCDPISGHTALYWYRQSLGQGLEFLIYFQGNSAPDKSGLPSDRFSAERTGGSVSTLTIQRTQQEDSAVYLCASSSDGAGPGNEQFFGPGTRLTVL.

This clone was counted between two and nine times. The DNA of the CDR3 is TGTGCCAGCAGCTTAGGGGGGACACGCCTCAGGGCTTTCTTT. This codes for CASSLGGTRLRAFF. J is TRBJ1-1 and V is TRBV7-8, with D tentatively TRBD1 (6 bases). Germline CDR1 and CDR2: SGHVS and FQNEAQ. The germline V and J ends were trimmed by 1 base and 11 bases, with 17 bases remaining between them. The CDR3 length is 14 residues.

This clone was seen at least ten times. Different DNA sequences within this sample yield the same CDR3. The rearrangement joins TRBV7-2 to TRBJ2-3; 13 nucleotides agree with TRBD2. With V trimmed by 5 bases and J by 6 bases, 8 bases remained unmatched. CDR1 and CDR2 from the germline V gene are SGHTA and FQGNSA. The CDR3 is 16 amino acids. The CDR3 reads CASSRQTSGGRDTQYF. CDR3 nucleotide sequence: TGTGCCAGCAGCCGCCAGACTAGCGGGGGGAGGGATACGCAGTATTTT.

This clone occurred a few times. The chain recombines TRBV2 with TRBJ1-2; TRBD1 might be the D (6 bases). The CDR3 runs to 13 residues. The germline V gene has CDR1 SNHLY and CDR2 FYNNEI. Deletions cut 6 bases from V and 6 bases from J, with 14 bases between. Written as DNA, the CDR3 is TGTGCCAGCAGGGAAACGGGGGACAATGGCTACACCTTC. Its translation: CASRETGDNGYTF.

This clone was recorded many times. The genes are TRBV5-4 and TRBJ2-7; unclear D gene. CDR3 length: 13 residues. The germline V and J ends were trimmed by 0 bases and 5 bases, with 9 bases remaining between them. Germline V gene data show CDR1 as SGHNT and CDR2 as YYREEE (reference sequence). The chain's CDR3 is CASSLASENEQYF. The CDR3 DNA sequence: TGTGCCAGCAGCTTGGCCTCGGAGAACGAGCAGTACTTC.

This clone was observed a handful of times. The rearrangement links TRBV2 to TRBJ2-7, with 7 bases aligning to TRBD1. This CDR3 spans 14 amino acids. The trim removed 4 bases at V and 2 bases at J, leaving 5 bases unmatched. CDR1 and CDR2 (germline): SNHLY, FYNNEI. CDR3 in DNA: TGTGCCAGCAGTGTTAGGGACAGTACCTACGAGCAGTACTTC. Amino acid sequence: CASSVRDSTYEQYF.

This clone was detected only a few times. The chain couples TRBV7-2 to TRBJ2-5, with D perhaps TRBD2 (5 bases). This CDR3 comprises 14 residues. Germline V CDR1 and CDR2: SGHTA, FQGNSA. The V end lost 1 base, the J end lost 0 bases, and 6 bases lay between the germline ends. CDR3 residues: CASSLGLNQETQYF. Written as DNA, the CDR3 is TGTGCCAGCAGCTTAGGACTAAACCAAGAGACCCAGTACTTC.

The chain couples TRBV11-2 to TRBJ2-1, with TRBD2 matching over 7 bases. Germline loops: CDR1 SGHAT, CDR2 FQNNGV. This CDR3 spans 14 amino acids. The V gene end was trimmed by 4 bases and the J gene end by 7 bases; junction bases not matched to a gene: 7. CDR3 DNA: TGTGCCAGCAGCTACGCCGGTAGCGGGAATGAGCAGTTCTTC. Its translation: CASSYAGSGNEQFF.

The chain carries TRBV6-1 and TRBJ2-3; tentative D call: TRBD2 (5 bases). In germline, CDR1 is MNHNS, CDR2 SASEGT. Trimming took off 6 bases at V and 4 bases at J, with 14 bases between the two ends. This CDR3 is built from 14 residues. CDR3 sequence reads: CASRLGVDADTQYF. CDR3 DNA: TGTGCCAGCAGGCTCGGGGTAGATGCAGATACGCAGTATTTT.

The V gene is TRBV30, the J gene TRBJ2-1; no definite D call. Germline V CDR1 and CDR2: GTSNPN, SVGIG (reference sequence). The CDR3 length is 11 residues. V dropped 2 bases and J dropped 10 bases, with 9 bases sitting between them. In DNA form, the CDR3 reads TGTGCCTGGAGTCAGGTACAAGAGCAGTTCTTC. Its translation is CAWSQVQEQFF.

The V call is TRBV6-1, the J call TRBJ1-5, with D perhaps TRBD1 (5 bases). Trimming pared 5 bases from V and 1 base from J, leaving 9 bases between. The CDR3 has 14 amino acids. Germline assignment: CDR1 MNHNS and CDR2 SASEGT. CDR3 sequence reads: CASSQKGSNQPQHF. Here the CDR3 DNA reads TGTGCCAGCAGTCAAAAGGGGAGCAATCAGCCCCAGCATTTT.

This clone was observed a handful of times. The V and J genes are TRBV7-8 and TRBJ2-2; D unclear. Trimming pared 0 bases from V and 0 bases from J, leaving 2 bases between. Germline lookup yields CDR1 SGHVS and CDR2 FQNEAQ. This CDR3 has 14 amino acids. For the CDR3, the DNA is TGTGCCAGCAGCTTAGCCTCGAACACCGGGGAGCTGTTTTTT. Protein product: CASSLASNTGELFF. The full variable domain, with the rest looked up from reference TRBV7-8 and TRBJ2-2, is GAGVSQSPRYKVAKRGQDVALRCDPISGHVSLFWYQQALGQGPEFLTYFQNEAQLDKSGLPSDRFFAERPEGSVSTLKIQRTQQEDSAVYLCASSLASNTGELFFGEGSRLTVL.

A few counts support this clone. CDR3 residues: CASSEAYNEQFF. Written as DNA, the CDR3 is TGTGCCAGCAGCGAGGCCTACAATGAGCAGTTCTTC. The chain has TRBV9 and TRBJ2-1; D is unclear. Germline-derived CDR1 and CDR2 are SGDLS and YYNGEE. The ends were cut back, 3 bases at V and 2 bases at J, with 3 bases in the middle. The CDR3 sequence is 12 residues long.

The V and J genes are TRBV5-1 and TRBJ1-1; no reliable D call. From germline, CDR1 is SGHRS and CDR2 YFSETQ. Trimming removed 0 bases at V and 1 base at J, with 7 bases between. The CDR3 contains 14 residues. CDR3 residues: CASSLGHQNTEAFF. In DNA form, the CDR3 reads TGCGCCAGCAGCTTGGGTCACCAGAACACTGAAGCTTTCTTT.

The chain joins TRBV5-8 to TRBJ2-1; D is unclear. CDR3 length equals 17 residues. Per the germline V gene, CDR1 is SGHTS and CDR2 is YDEGEE. The V and J ends lost 0 bases and 0 bases respectively, with 13 bases between them. The CDR3 here is CASSLGVALASYNEQFF. The CDR3 bases are TGTGCCAGCAGCTTGGGGGTGGCGCTTGCCTCCTACAATGAGCAGTTCTTC.

There are a few counts of this clone. The chain has TRBV21-1 and TRBJ2-7; TRBD2 is the table's D call and was not checked against the DNA. TRBV21-1 is a pseudogene locus. CDR3 length: 15 amino acids. In nucleotides, the CDR3 is TGTGCCAGCAGCAAAGCGCGGCTAGTATCTTACGAGCAGTACTTC. Protein: CASSKARLVSYEQYF.